This T cell receptor beta chain was identified during a study of T cell responses to AZD1222 COVID-19 vaccine. Overall study results and limits: Clonal diversity may have been underestimated in mostly white British donors.

Generated by immunoSEQ multiplex PCR, the TCRdb table keeps only in-frame clones and is missing some. The table records approximately 67,000 clones, 80% to 90% of them present only once. As concerns this clone: As yet, its antigen is unknown.

This sample comprised peripheral blood, obtained 28 days after the second AZD1222 dose. The receptor was derived from an adult who received the AZD1222 COVID-19 vaccine.

CDR3 loop: CASSFSRSGELFF. Written as DNA, the CDR3 is TGTGCCAGCAGTTTCTCCCGGAGCGGGGAGCTGTTTTTT. The chain employs TRBV27 and TRBJ2-2, with no clear D. V was trimmed by 3 bases and J by 7 bases, leaving 9 bases between them. The CDR3 loop spans 13 amino acids. The germline gives CDR1 MNHEY, CDR2 SMNVEV (reference sequence).